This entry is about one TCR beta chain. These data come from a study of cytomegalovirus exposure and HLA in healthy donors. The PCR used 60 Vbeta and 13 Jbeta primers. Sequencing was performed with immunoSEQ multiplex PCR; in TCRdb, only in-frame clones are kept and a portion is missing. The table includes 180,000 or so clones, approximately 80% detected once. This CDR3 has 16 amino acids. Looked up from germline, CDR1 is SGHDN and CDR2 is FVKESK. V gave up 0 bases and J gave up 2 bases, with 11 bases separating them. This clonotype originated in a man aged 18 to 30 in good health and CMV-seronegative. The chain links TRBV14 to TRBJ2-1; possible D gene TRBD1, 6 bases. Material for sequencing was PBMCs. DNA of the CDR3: TGTGCCAGCAGCCAAGATCAGGGGATCACCTACAATGAGCAGTTCTTC. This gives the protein CASSQDQGITYNEQFF.